A selection of T cell receptor beta chains follows, all from one sample in a study of shared T cell receptors in the human thymus. Libraries were prepared by immunoSEQ multiplex PCR; TCRdb keeps only in-frame clonotypes and omits some of them. The table lists hundreds of thousands of clones, roughly 85% of them singletons, with around 0.0099% in the top ten. The same sample was also studied in work on human thymus T cells.

Source material: thymocytes. The receptors derive from a girl under two years old with a congenital heart defect. CDR3s include the opening cysteine and the closing phenylalanine or tryptophan. The D gene is left open where the match is weak. Clone size is stated in some rows and not others, as once, few, many or a class when expanded.

D: -; V: TRBV21-1; size: -; J: TRBJ1-2; CDR3: CASSGYRVFNYGYTF; DNA: TGTGCCAGCAGCGGATACAGAGTCTTTAACTATGGCTACACCTTC
D: TRBD2; V: TRBV7-8; size: -; J: TRBJ2-5; CDR3: CASSPSLAGGPETQYF; DNA: TGTGCCAGCAGCCCGTCACTAGCGGGGGGGCCAGAGACCCAGTACTTC
D: TRBD1; V: TRBV6-5; size: -; J: TRBJ1-5; CDR3: CASIRGQGQPQHF; DNA: TGTGCCAGCATTAGGGGGCAAGGTCAGCCCCAGCATTTT
D: TRBD2; V: TRBV4-3; size: -; J: TRBJ2-1; CDR3: CASSQDRRRGGCNEQFF; DNA: TGCGCCAGCAGCCAAGATAGACGGCGGGGGGGATGTAATGAGCAGTTCTTC
D: -; V: TRBV5-6; size: -; J: TRBJ1-1; CDR3: CASSFMGGENTEAFF; DNA: TGTGCCAGCAGCTTCATGGGGGGAGAGAACACTGAAGCTTTCTTT
D: -; V: TRBV28; size: -; J: TRBJ1-4; CDR3: CASSLSGGLGEKLFF; DNA: TGTGCCAGCAGTTTGAGTGGGGGGTTAGGGGAAAAACTGTTTTTT
D: -; V: TRBV5-5; size: -; J: TRBJ1-1; CDR3: CASSETGEGAEAFF; DNA: TGTGCCAGCAGCGAGACGGGGGAGGGGGCTGAAGCTTTCTTT
D: -; V: TRBV6-5; size: -; J: TRBJ1-1; CDR3: CASSYSYRVDSEAFF; DNA: TGTGCCAGCAGTTACTCTTACAGGGTGGATTCTGAAGCTTTCTTT
D: -; V: TRBV5-4; size: few; J: TRBJ2-5; CDR3: CASSLERLQETQYF; DNA: TGTGCCAGCAGCTTGGAGCGACTACAAGAGACCCAGTACTTC
D: -; V: TRBV20-1; size: -; J: TRBJ1-2; CDR3: CSACGYTF; DNA: TGCAGTGCCTGTGGCTACACCTTC
D: -; V: TRBV7-9; size: -; J: TRBJ2-1; CDR3: CASKSGVVDEQFF; DNA: TGTGCCAGCAAATCGGGGGTTGTCGATGAGCAGTTCTTC
D: -; V: TRBV6-1; size: -; J: TRBJ1-1; CDR3: CASSSGVLTEAFF; DNA: TGTGCCAGCAGCTCAGGGGTACTAACTGAAGCTTTCTTT
D: -; V: TRBV6-1; size: -; J: TRBJ2-7; CDR3: CASGEDEQYF; DNA: TGTGCCAGCGGAGAGGACGAGCAGTACTTC
D: TRBD1; V: TRBV12-5; size: -; J: TRBJ1-2; CDR3: CASGLVRGTGPFYGYTF; DNA: TGTGCTAGTGGTTTGGTAAGGGGGACAGGGCCCTTCTATGGCTACACCTTC
D: TRBD1; V: TRBV28; size: few; J: TRBJ1-1; CDR3: CASSLSDRGAEAFF; DNA: TGTGCCAGCAGTTTGTCGGACAGGGGGGCTGAAGCTTTCTTT